The text below deals with one T cell receptor (beta chain). The sample originates from a study of CD8 T cells in Susac syndrome. The CDR3 contains 14 residues. The germline V and J ends were trimmed by 6 bases and 1 base, with 10 bases remaining between them. The germline V gene encodes CDR1 SEHNR and CDR2 FQNEAQ (reference sequence). An amount of RNA that ranged from roughly 0.5 to 1 ug was reverse transcribed with random hexamers. Across 54 Vbeta and 13 Jbeta, immunoSEQ multiplex PCR amplified TCR beta CDR3. TCRdb reprocessed the immunoSEQ multiplex PCR reads via MiXCR and lists one record per CDR3 protein. The table shows 85,000 to 90,000 distinct CDR3 sequences, with 90% to 95% occurring only once.

This TCR derives from a human donor in good health. Sequenced material: CD8+ T cells from PBMCs. The V gene is TRBV7-9, the J gene TRBJ2-4; unclear D gene. The CDR3: CASRPPNAKNIQYF. In DNA, the CDR3 is TGTGCCAGCAGACCGCCGAACGCCAAAAACATTCAGTACTTC.